One sample yielded the 13 T cell receptor beta chains listed below, sequenced in a study of T cells after yellow fever vaccination. TCRdb re-called the 5' RACE reads with MiXCR, one entry per CDR3 protein. The data hold hundreds of thousands of distinct CDR3 sequences, with roughly an eighth observed a single time. The sequencing used PBMCs, collected on the day of the yellow fever booster vaccination. The receptors were gathered from a man aged 30-40 years who received the YFV17D yellow fever vaccine.

In this sample, this clonotype turned up many times. This chain connects TRBV5-1 to TRBJ2-1, with 8 bases that match TRBD2. V lost 3 bases to trimming and J lost 2 bases; unmatched junction nucleotides: 4. The germline V gene encodes CDR1 SGHRS and CDR2 YFSETQ. The CDR3 is made up of 15 amino acids. The CDR3 sequence is CASSWSLAAYNEQFF. Written as DNA, the CDR3 is TGCGCCAGCAGCTGGTCACTAGCGGCCTACAATGAGCAGTTCTTC.

This chain uses TRBV5-4 with TRBJ2-7, with D maybe TRBD1 (5 bases). Germline V gene lookup returns CDR1 SGHNT and CDR2 YYREEE (reference sequence). The CDR3 spans 16 residues. V was pared by 3 bases and J by 5 bases, with 21 bases between. CDR3 nucleotides: TGTGCCAGCAGCTCCGGCCAGGGCCGGCAGTCCAACGAGCAGTACTTC. Translated, it gives CASSSGQGRQSNEQYF.

The CDR3 loop is CASSLASGKASYEQYF. CDR3 bases: TGTGCCAGCAGCTTAGCCAGCGGGAAGGCATCCTACGAGCAGTACTTC. This chain links TRBV7-2 with TRBJ2-7; 7 bases fit TRBD2. Germline V lookup: CDR1 SGHTA, CDR2 FQGNSA. The CDR3 length is 16 residues. Germline trimming cut 0 bases from V and 1 base from J; bases unmatched to any gene: 6.

The genes are TRBV20-1 and TRBJ2-5; D assignment may be TRBD1 or TRBD2 (5 bases each). There are 15 residues in the CDR3. Trimming removed 0 bases at V and 5 bases at J, with 16 bases between. Looked up from germline, CDR1 is DFQATT and CDR2 is SNEGSKA (reference sequence). The CDR3 DNA sequence: TGCAGTGCTAGAGACGGGACGGCAATAGGGGAGACCCAGTACTTC. Translating gives CSARDGTAIGETQYF.

This clonotype was detected ten times or more. V is TRBV12-3 or TRBV12-4 and J is TRBJ2-2; D uncertain. The CDR3 spans 12 residues. The ends were cut back, 6 bases at V and 4 bases at J, with 6 bases in the middle. The CDR3 protein is CASSSSTGELFF. The CDR3 DNA reads as TGTGCCAGCAGCTCCAGCACCGGGGAGCTGTTTTTT.

This clonotype was observed a few times. This chain joins TRBV6-5 and TRBJ2-3; perhaps TRBD2 as D (7 bases). Trimming removed 1 base at V and 2 bases at J, with 13 bases between. The CDR3 has 16 residues. Per germline, CDR1 MNHEY and CDR2 SVGAGI. CDR3 in amino acids: CASSYWGQRDTDTQYF. CDR3 bases: TGTGCCAGCAGTTACTGGGGGCAGCGGGACACAGATACGCAGTATTTT.

This clonotype came up a few times. This rearrangement joins TRBV19 to TRBJ2-7; D might be TRBD1 (5 bases). There are 14 residues in the CDR3. In germline, CDR1 is LNHDA, CDR2 SQIVND (reference sequence). V lost 2 bases and J 0 bases, leaving 8 bases between the germline ends. CDR3 in DNA: TGTGCCAGTAGTATATCAGGGTACTCCTACGAGCAGTACTTC. Residues: CASSISGYSYEQYF.

The chain links TRBV11-2 to TRBJ1-1; D is unclear. Trimming took off 5 bases at V and 5 bases at J, with 12 bases between the two ends. The germline CDR1 and CDR2 sequences are SGHAT and FQNNGV. The CDR3 covers 13 residues. The CDR3 nucleotides read TGTGCCAGCAGCAGATACACGCGAACTGAAGCTTTCTTT. Translated, it gives CASSRYTRTEAFF.

The table lists this clonotype with a few counts. V usage is TRBV10-3 and J usage is TRBJ2-7, with 10 bases matching TRBD2. Per the germline V gene, CDR1 is ENHRY and CDR2 is SYGVKD. V was pared by 8 bases and J by 0 bases, with 13 bases of the junction left unmatched. The CDR3 spans 17 residues. In DNA, the CDR3 is TGTGCCATCCGAAGGACTAGCGGACCCCTGAGCTCCTACGAGCAGTACTTC. Protein sequence: CAIRRTSGPLSSYEQYF.

This clonotype was recorded a few times. The chain employs TRBV6-5 and TRBJ2-1, with D perhaps TRBD1 or TRBD2 (6 bases each). Looked up from germline, CDR1 is MNHEY and CDR2 is SVGAGI. This CDR3 region has 15 residues. V was clipped by 0 bases and J by 4 bases, with 10 bases between them. The CDR3 region is CASSYSGGTYNEQFF. In DNA, the CDR3 is TGTGCCAGCAGTTACTCTGGCGGGACATACAATGAGCAGTTCTTC.

On this clonotype: A junction boundary mismatches the germline segment, possibly from a read error. This chain joins TRBV18 and TRBJ2-5, with TRBD1 matching over 10 bases. This CDR3 contains 15 residues. Germline V gene lookup returns CDR1 KGHSH and CDR2 LQKENI. CDR3 nucleotide sequence: TGTGCCAGCACACCCGGGACAGGGGTCAGAGAGACCCAGTACTTC. Amino acids: CASTPGTGVRETQYF.

This clonotype has only a few counts. The junction shows a germline mismatch at one end, possibly a read error. This chain links TRBV6-1 with TRBJ1-2, with 11 positions matching TRBD1. The CDR3 is 13 residues long. CDR1 and CDR2 from the germline V gene are MNHNS and SASEGT. CDR3 in DNA: TGTGCCAGCAGTGATGGGACAGGGGGAATCGCAATGTTC. Its protein is CASSDGTGGIAMF.

There are a few counts of this clonotype. The rearrangement links TRBV4-3 to TRBJ1-5; possibly TRBD1 for D (5 bases). CDR1 and CDR2 (germline): LGHNA, YSLEER. V lost 0 bases and J 7 bases, leaving 13 bases between the germline ends. The CDR3 runs to 15 residues. This CDR3 is CASSQDWTGRQPQHF. The CDR3 DNA is TGCGCCAGCAGCCAAGACTGGACGGGACGGCAGCCCCAGCATTTT.